This T cell receptor (beta chain) derives from a study of blood T cell repertoires in COVID-19. The wider study: T cells, B-cell-depleted T cells, or PBMCs supplied cDNA or gDNA.

This clone was detected a few times. Authors' methods: It was from reference gene primer amplification that nucleated cell counts were estimated. Clones were sequenced by immunoSEQ multiplex PCR, and TCRdb holds only the in-frame ones, with some missing. The V and J calls and clone size come from that table; D and trimming were worked out from the DNA. The sample shows about 39,000 clones, about 88% of them seen only once. The CDR3 has 14 amino acids. The V gene end was trimmed by 2 bases and the J gene end by 3 bases; junction bases not matched to a gene: 4. The germline CDR1 and CDR2 sequences are MDHEN and SYDVKM.

V usage is TRBV28 and J usage is TRBJ2-7, with TRBD1 matching 7 bases. The sequence was collected from a human donor in a cohort sampled during active COVID-19. Sample: peripheral blood. CDR3 DNA: TGTGCCAGCAGTTTAACGGGACAGAGCTACGAGCAGTACTTC. It codes for CASSLTGQSYEQYF.